This is a list of T cell receptor beta chains from one sample in a study of T-cell reconstitution after alpha-beta-depleted transplantation in children. MiXCR was run by TCRdb on the PCR reads, yielding one entry per CDR3 protein. The repertoire has a few hundred thousand distinct CDR3 sequences, 15% to 20% of them found once; the top ten carry roughly 29%. Sequencing was performed on PBMCs, mostly from graft donor cells, taken 360 days after TCRalphabeta/CD19-depleted stem cell transplant. These receptors all stem from a boy younger than two who had a stem cell transplant for Wiskott-Aldrich syndrome, so the T cells may come from the graft donor. The CDR3 runs from the conserved cysteine through the conserved F or W.

TRBV7-2 CASSLELGRFYEQYF
TRBV7-2 CASSLRGRKDSPLHF
TRBV20-1 CSARDLGSWSHEQFF
TRBV9 CASSVGREWTPDEQYF
TRBV6-5 CASSWTGGNYNSPLHF
TRBV28 CASSSGGTFTDTQYF
TRBV20-1 CSARRTGGRSPLHF
TRBV6-1 CASSEAHRTDTQYF
TRBV4-3 CASGQGREDIQYF
TRBV3-1 CASSHWGLAEAKNIQYF
TRBV29-1 CSVPRDTDKETQYF
TRBV20-1 CSASPRQLGPYEQYF
TRBV29-1 CSVEALLGDTQYF
TRBV27 CASSHLNEQFF
TRBV3-1 CASSQSPTNEKLFF
TRBV29-1 CSVGGGAVQYF
TRBV11-2 CASRTPGGRRYEQYF
TRBV29-1 CSVGVSSDTQYF
TRBV24-1 CATSGPDRGRNYGYTF
TRBV29-1 CSDRGAGGEQYF
TRBV29-1 CSVATSGGVSTGELFF
TRBV12-3/TRBV12-4 CASTDRGTHEQYF
TRBV12-3/TRBV12-4 CASSVRDSPKETQYF
TRBV29-1 CSVARGLAGATDTQYF
TRBV10-2 CASSLLREQFF
TRBV7-9 CASRGPRVNGELFF
TRBV12-3/TRBV12-4 CASSQGTGELFF
TRBV3-1 CASSQVGVAQYF
TRBV29-1 CSVETGVAGELFF
TRBV5-1 CASSFPSTDEQYF
TRBV6-2/TRBV6-3 CASSYGTSGADTQYF
TRBV6-2/TRBV6-3 CASSYRRRYEQYF
TRBV30 CAWHRGSDNYGYTF
TRBV4-1 CASSQMGGADGYTF
TRBV6-2/TRBV6-3 CASSYSRENEQFF
TRBV11-2 CASSLGRLGGGRSTDTQYF
TRBV24-1 CATSRGEGFQETQYF
TRBV20-1 CSARAGGITDTQYF
TRBV7-2 CASSLVGTVSSYEQYF
TRBV24-1 CATQAGDFTDTQYF
TRBV10-3 CAISGLRGASTDTQYF
TRBV7-9 CASSPRPAGTDTQYF